This TCR beta chain was sequenced for a study of T-cell memory formation after mild COVID-19. General study findings and limits: Within pre-infection memory, some responding clones were found, suggesting cross-reactive memory joined.

TCRdb reprocessed the 5' RACE reads with MiXCR, giving one entry per CDR3 protein. Of about 400,000 distinct CDR3 sequences listed, around 22% are singletons. As for this clonotype: Its antigen is not identified.

V lost 6 bases and J lost 9; bases outside the gene matches: 13. Germline V gene sequence: CDR1 MNHNY, CDR2 SVGAGI (reference sequence). CDR3 length: 16 residues. The chain employs TRBV6-6 and TRBJ2-1; 11 bases agree with TRBD2. The sequencing sample was made of PBMCs or a T cell subset sorted from them (not recorded which). The sequence was obtained from an adult woman who had mild COVID-19 (a few samples of this study predate the infection). Cell type and time point are not known. The chain's CDR3 is CASSHNSGRAGGEQFF. CDR3 coding DNA: TGTGCCAGCAGCCACAATAGCGGGAGGGCCGGGGGTGAGCAGTTCTTC.